This TCR beta chain stems from a study of T cell repertoires in cytomegalovirus infection (dated by TCRdb to about 2019). Some background on the complete study: Recently identified HLA-C-restricted CMV epitopes, whose presentation resists viral immunomodulation, were targeted by peptide stimulations together with well-studied HLA-B-restricted epitopes. Donor HLA type was relevant to the analysis, because carriage of CMV infection together with the matching HLA type was indicated by public TCR beta signatures.

This specimen's treatment or condition label, per the study, means: in vitro stimulation with specific CMV peptide epitopes to enrich CMV-specific T cells. This clonotype has a handful of counts. It has no known antigen specificity. There are no base qualities to consult, and no much larger clone falls within one base. Sequencing was performed on an Illumina HiSeq 1500. Through fastp at Q25 and MiXCR, TCRdb rebuilt clones from the public reads, retaining in-frame beta chains. Each CDR3 protein appears once, grouped with its most common genes and DNA. Counted in this sample were approximately 150,000 distinct CDR3 sequences; about 20% of them appeared once. In total, the top ten clones hold roughly 27% of the sample. Overall study outcomes, separate from this receptor: In both this cohort and an independent cohort of over 350 donors, the cumulative frequency of public TCR beta family members distinguished carriers of CMV infection plus the relevant HLA type. The ex vivo response was dominated by HLA-C-restricted CMV-specific TCR beta clonotypes, which also provided the single most frequent clonotype in two of eight donors.

The germline V gene encodes CDR1 MNHEY and CDR2 SMNVEV (reference sequence). The CDR3 runs 16 amino acids, cysteine and phenylalanine included. The entry retains the CDR3 DNA only, 48 bases that are in frame from base 1. A distance of 23 bases separates the germline ends of V and J, which lose 5 bases and 7 bases respectively. The V and J genes are TRBV27 and TRBJ1-1; the D gene lacks a confident call. Sequences were derived from CD8+ T cells from cultured PBMCs, sampled from culture after CMV antigen stimulation. The TCR originated in a human donor in good health (CMV status not recorded). Some clones in this sample may be carry-over from other donors' samples. The nucleotide sequence is given as TGTGCCAGCAGTGTAGCGGATTTTATGGTGCTGGGTGAAGCTTTCTTT. Translated, it gives CASSVADFMVLGEAFF.